This TCR beta chain stems from a study of cytomegalovirus exposure and HLA in healthy donors (dated by TCRdb to about 2017). Some background on the complete study: According to an earlier analysis of a few hundred of the donors, about 179 million T cells yielded over 90 million unique TCR beta sequences and 276 Gb of sequence data. Donor age, sex, ethnicity and CMV serostatus were compiled alongside the repertoire data. The study was designed to test whether signatures of past pathogen exposure could be identified by cataloging public T cell receptors. All discovery cohort repertoires had been generated using a single sequencing platform. Among several hundred genotyped donors of the cohort, an average of roughly 230,000 unique TCR beta nucleotide sequences was sequenced per donor, of which approximately 18% were non-productive. A later genetic analysis used genome-wide SNP genotypes for about 60% of the roughly 670 donors, treating that subset as a discovery cohort. To decide whether each TCR beta V gene segment behaved as functional or pseudogenic, an earlier analysis of some 580 of the donors relied on high-throughput TCR beta sequencing. Typing coverage varied by locus: about 620-640 donors for A, B, C, DRB1 and DQB1; roughly 560 for DQA1; over 600 for DPA1; 400 to 480 for DPB1. The genetic ancestry cluster associated with self-reported Caucasian donors included 65% to 90% of the 300 to 400 genotyped donors. A later analysis re-analyzed previously published TCR beta repertoires from roughly 600 donors and added high-resolution HLA genotyping to study TCR occurrence patterns. An early release that covered roughly 600 HLA-typed donors contained about 300 gigabases of sequencing data and tens of millions of unique TCR sequences. HLA typing included class I and class II loci at four-digit resolution. High-throughput TCR immunosequencing, statistical association of individual TCRs with disease status, and machine learning were combined to predict cytomegalovirus infection status. The study profiled the T cell repertoires of about 720 subjects by immunosequencing and related them to cytomegalovirus serostatus. Along with the approximately 700-subject first cohort, a separate validation cohort of over a hundred different subjects was used. Roughly 5 DR-DQ haplotypes were treated as single units for association and clustering because of strong linkage in the cohort. Rather than using new phenotypic data, the later analysis identified candidate immune exposures from TCR beta sequences and from how often those sequences occurred across donors. Results and caveats for the whole study, not just this receptor: A later analysis found that HLA-associated TCR beta chains were more clonally expanded and had lower generation probabilities than equally common non-associated chains. For the cohort, immune exposure information was limited to CMV serostatus. It was suggested by the authors that the approach could potentially be generalized to other disease states and immunological phenotypes. According to a later genetic analysis, donors in an Asian-associated ancestry cluster had fewer N-insertions in productive TCRs than the approximately 700-donor mean. A later analysis found that most CMV-associated TCR beta chains appeared HLA-restricted, with HLA associations seemingly driven largely by CMV exposure. When HLA alleles, especially DR and DQ, strongly co-occurred, attributing TCR associations to individual alleles was difficult. A further reported finding was that TCR beta sequences accurately predicted the HLA-A and HLA-B alleles for most subjects in the first cohort. Over 15 rarely observed V segments, including chromosome 9 orphons, were excluded from the earlier analysis of several hundred of the donors because counts were too low. Because the 87-base-pair reads could not distinguish some IMGT-functional V segments, including TRBV6-2 and TRBV6-3, those segments were excluded. A cluster of highly shared sequence variants was judged likely to be a technical artifact of the sequencing pipeline. In both the original and validation cohorts, the classifier was reported to diagnose cytomegalovirus status with high specificity and sensitivity. HLA typing was unavailable for some donors at each locus, so association tests used only the typed subset. Specific HLA alleles were associated with over 15,000 TCR beta sequences at a false discovery rate of 0.05 in a later analysis. In a later genetic analysis, a missense DCLRE1C variant was associated with V-gene and J-gene trimming of TCR beta chains, and the association was replicated in an independent cohort. A total of 150 or so TCR beta chains were listed by the study as associated with cytomegalovirus. Three of the identified cytomegalovirus-associated TCR beta chains were confirmed in vitro to be specific for cytomegalovirus antigens. In an earlier analysis of roughly 560 of the donors, most TCR beta V segments were observed in productive rearrangements about 87% or about 30% of the time, broadly matching IMGT annotations. According to a later analysis, parvovirus B19, influenza, CMV and Epstein-Barr virus appeared linked to several top co-occurrence clusters. Most TCR sequences were seen in very few donors, while some public TCRs were found in many individuals. In a later analysis, the rate of TCR association differed among HLA loci, with DRB1 alleles having the most associated TCRs and HLA-C alleles having the fewest. Correlated functional status among segregating V segments might reflect linkage disequilibrium, but an unknown experimental factor could not be ruled out. The cohort was sequenced for TCR beta chains only, and without alpha or paired-chain data the features that could be detected were limited. Presence/absence analyses assumed roughly uniform sequencing depth across donors, an assumption that may not hold.

Libraries were constructed by the immunoSEQ multiplex PCR assay. A mixture of 60 forward primers for TCR Vbeta segments and 13 reverse primers for TCR Jbeta segments was used in the multiplex PCR. The CDR3 region of rearranged TCR beta genes was amplified from genomic DNA by a multiplex PCR assay. The amplified TCR beta libraries were sequenced on the Illumina HiSeq System as 87-base-pair reads. The source study handled its data this way. Across the 700 or so repertoires, a later analysis counted tens of millions of unique TCR beta chains, roughly 11 million of which were shared by at least two donors. To remove PCR and sequencing errors, raw reads were error-corrected and collapsed into unique sequences using a nearest-neighbor algorithm that merged closely related sequences. To assign V, D and J gene segments, CDR3 sequences were aligned to IMGT reference sequences. For a sequence to be retained, at least a six-nucleotide match to both a V gene segment and a J gene segment was required. A rearrangement counted as productive if the CDR3 had no stop codons and remained in frame with V and J, and every other rearrangement counted as non-productive. Following IMGT convention, CDR3 was defined as the stretch from the second conserved V-encoded cysteine up to the conserved J-encoded phenylalanine. The earlier analysis of some 550 of the donors excluded any sequence lacking an unambiguous match to a single V gene segment. An earlier analysis of a few hundred of the donors classified V segments as functional when productive rearrangements were above 56.7% and as segregating when the standard deviation between donors was above 5%. A statistical classification framework was built to diagnose cytomegalovirus status from the catalog of TCR beta chain sequences. In a later analysis, TCR nucleotide sequences were compared against IMGT/GENE-DB human TR gene sequences so that V and J genes could be assigned. In a later analysis, CDR3 sequences and most-parsimonious VDJ recombination scenarios were assigned using the TCRdist pipeline. In a later analysis, every TCR beta chain was defined by the combination of its CDR3 amino acid sequence and its V-gene family, and reads without a unique V-gene family were dropped. As a way to deal with suspected cross-contamination and a sequencing artifact, a later analysis dropped 450 to 700 nucleotide sequences that were highly shared and had low generation probability. In a later analysis, a clonal expansion index was calculated for each public chain from normalized within-repertoire ranks of inferred template counts. A later analysis computed generation probabilities with a VDJ recombination model fitted to out-of-frame rearrangements, and checked the results against IGoR. A later analysis scored TCR-TCR, TCR-HLA and TCR-CMV co-occurrence with hypergeometric tests, applying a repertoire-size bias correction to TCR pairs. In a later analysis, false discovery rates were estimated by permuting HLA or CMV assignments 20 times. In a later analysis, co-occurring TCRs were grouped with DBSCAN, and TCRdist sequence similarity was added when clustering was performed within HLA-allele-positive subsets. Repertoires with fewer than 30,000 or more than 120,000 public chains were left out of co-occurrence clustering, as were about 5 repertoires with anomalous nucleotide sharing. TCRdb retrieved this table from immuneACCESS and kept in-frame rearrangements only. Not all clones are present; in checked studies, unresolved V genes account for under half, and no reason is known for the remainder. Clone size and the V and J calls come from that table; the DNA yielded D and trimming. In this sample's table one finds some 160,000 clones. The ten largest clonotypes hold approximately 2% of the sample.

Turning to this clone: What this receptor recognizes is not known.

The cohort comprised 710 or so healthy bone marrow donors. Cohort members were all nominally healthy when sampled, although unrecorded immune exposures were likely present. The donor tested CMV seronegative and was one of the 352 seronegative cohort members. A peripheral blood sample was collected from each donor, and TCR beta sequencing was performed on peripheral blood mononuclear cells. The Qiagen DNeasy Blood Extraction Kit was used to extract genomic DNA from the blood cell samples. From its cysteine to its phenylalanine, the CDR3 spans 13 amino acids. Only the CDR3 part of the read is kept: 39 bases, read in frame from the first base. V is trimmed back by 6 bases and J by 8 bases, and the junction contains 2 bases that no gene match accounts for. According to the germline V gene, CDR1 reads MNHEY and CDR2 reads SVGAGI.

The receptor's source is a man aged 25-45 years in good health and CMV-seronegative. The chain is made from TRBV6-5 and TRBJ2-5; the central 14 bases match TRBD2. Sequencing was done on a sample of PBMCs. The base sequence is TGTGCCAGCAGCGGGACTAGCGGGAGAACCCAGTACTTC. This encodes CASSGTSGRTQYF.